This TCR beta chain was found in a study of cytomegalovirus exposure and HLA in healthy donors. Findings and caveats of the study: It was 160 or so TCR beta chains that were listed as cytomegalovirus-associated. Most TCR sequences proved rare, with some public TCRs found in many donors.

As to this clone: What it recognizes is unknown.

TCRdb's copy holds only in-frame clones and misses some; the assay was immunoSEQ multiplex PCR. The sample records 200,000 to 250,000 clones, 75% to 95% being singletons. The sequence was obtained from a woman between 18 and 29 years old in good health and CMV-seronegative. The sequenced sample consisted of PBMCs.

The DNA for the CDR3 is TGCAGCGGGCGACAGGGGGGAAACACTGAAGCTTTCTTT. Translating it yields CSGRQGGNTEAFF. V gene TRBV29-1 combines with J gene TRBJ1-1; 9 bases line up with TRBD1. With V trimmed by 7 bases and J by 2 bases, 5 bases remained unmatched. Germline loops: CDR1 SQVTM, CDR2 ANQGSEA. The CDR3 totals 13 residues.